Listed here are 10 T cell receptor beta chains from one sample, sequenced in a study of cytomegalovirus exposure and HLA in healthy donors. It was with 60 Vbeta and 13 Jbeta primers that the PCR ran. Profiled with immunoSEQ multiplex PCR; TCRdb holds only in-frame clones, not every one. The sample has approximately 200,000 clones; 75% to 85% are singletons. The sequencing sample was made of PBMCs. Receptors originate from a girl aged 5 to 17 in good health and CMV-seropositive.

The chain links TRBV9 to TRBJ2-5; 8 nucleotides align to TRBD2. The V gene end was trimmed by 3 bases and the J gene end by 2 bases; junction bases not matched to a gene: 3. The CDR3 runs to 14 residues. The germline gives CDR1 SGDLS, CDR2 YYNGEE. CDR3 sequence: CASSATSGQETQYF. Written as DNA, the CDR3 is TGTGCCAGCAGCGCAACTAGCGGACAAGAGACCCAGTACTTC.

The chain has TRBV7-7 and TRBJ2-5; TRBD1 matches at 9 bases. V lost 4 bases to trimming and J lost 2 bases; unmatched junction nucleotides: 8. This CDR3 comprises 16 residues. Per germline, CDR1 SSHAT and CDR2 FNYEAQ (reference sequence). CDR3 DNA: TGTGCCAGCAGCTCGGAACCGGGACAGGGACAAGAGACCCAGTACTTC. It yields the protein CASSSEPGQGQETQYF. The full variable domain, completed using reference TRBV7-7 and TRBJ2-5, is GAGVSQSPRYKVTKRGQDVTLRCDPISSHATLYWYQQALGQGPEFLTYFNYEAQPDKSGLPSDRFSAERPEGSISTLTIQRTEQRDSAMYRCASSSEPGQGQETQYFGPGTRLLVL.

V and J are TRBV5-1 and TRBJ1-2; D unclear. V lost 0 bases and J lost 4, with 7 bases in between. The CDR3 is 13 residues long. CDR1 is SGHRS, CDR2 YFSETQ, per germline. For the CDR3, the DNA is TGCGCCAGCAGCTTGGAACAGACCTATGGCTACACCTTC. Encoded protein: CASSLEQTYGYTF.

A few counts support this clone. The chain carries TRBV4-1 and TRBJ1-1, with TRBD1 matching over 7 bases. J gave up 0 bases and V 4 bases, and 5 bases lay outside the gene matches. The germline gives CDR1 MGHRA, CDR2 YSYEKL. The CDR3 length is 15 residues. The CDR3 DNA reads as TGCGCCAGCAGCCCTCCGGGACAGATGAACACTGAAGCTTTCTTT. Amino acid sequence: CASSPPGQMNTEAFF.

The V and J genes are TRBV11-3 and TRBJ2-4, with 14 nucleotides matching TRBD2. This CDR3 region has 20 residues. The V and J ends lost 4 bases and 0 bases, in that order; junction bases with no gene match: 11. Germline CDR1 reads SGHNT; CDR2 reads YENEEA. CDR3 sequence (DNA): TGTGCCAGCAGCTGGGGGTCGGGACTAGCGGGGGTTCTAGCCAAAAACATTCAGTACTTC. Protein: CASSWGSGLAGVLAKNIQYF.

A few counts support this clone. This chain connects TRBV7-2 to TRBJ1-6, with 8 positions matching TRBD1. Germline CDR1 reads SGHTA; CDR2 reads FQGNSA. J was trimmed by 13 bases and V by 5 bases; bases with no gene match: 7. The CDR3 sequence is 13 residues long. The CDR3 sequence is CASSADRGRPLHF. In nucleotides, the CDR3 is TGTGCCAGCAGCGCCGACAGGGGCCGTCCCCTCCACTTT.

The chain links TRBV2 to TRBJ2-6; D is possibly TRBD1 (5 bases). Germline V gene lookup returns CDR1 SNHLY and CDR2 FYNNEI. The CDR3 runs 16 residues. Deletions cut 5 bases from V and 0 bases from J, with 11 bases between. The CDR3 loop reads CASSHRSSSGANVLTF. CDR3 coding DNA: TGTGCCAGCAGTCACAGGTCGAGCTCTGGGGCCAACGTCCTGACTTTC.

The chain has TRBV5-1 and TRBJ1-3; the match to TRBD1 covers 7 bases. Germline CDR1 and CDR2: SGHRS and YFSETQ. The CDR3 consists of 16 residues. Losses at the gene ends were 0 bases for V and 1 base for J; bases not matched to a gene: 4. The CDR3 DNA reads as TGCGCCAGCAGCTTGGCCACGACAGGGTCTGGAAACACCATATATTTT. Translation: CASSLATTGSGNTIYF.

This clone is a singleton in its sample. V gene TRBV5-6 combines with J gene TRBJ1-2, with 7 bases aligning to TRBD1. This CDR3 spans 15 amino acids. V lost 5 bases, J lost 3 bases, and 10 bases stayed unmatched. Germline V gives CDR1 SGHDT, CDR2 YYEEEE. DNA for the CDR3: TGTGCCAGCAGTGTGCCGGGACAGCGGGACTATGGCTACACCTTC. It is translated as CASSVPGQRDYGYTF.

This clone was seen a few times. At one boundary the junction diverges from the germline segment, which might be a read error. The J gene is TRBJ1-6, the V gene TRBV25-1, with D maybe TRBD1 (5 bases). This CDR3 is 15 amino acids long. CDR1 is MGHDK, CDR2 SYGVNS, per germline. CDR3 bases: TGTGCCAGCAGCGAATCAGGGATAAGTAATTCACCCCTCCACTTT. This sequence encodes CASSESGISNSPLHF.